The 26 T cell receptor beta chains below were found in one sample sequenced in a study of blood T cell repertoires in COVID-19. Using immunoSEQ multiplex PCR, the repertoire was profiled, and TCRdb retains in-frame clones only, with some absent. The sample lists approximately 130,000 clones; roughly four fifths were seen once. Sample: peripheral blood. These receptors were obtained from a human donor in a cohort sampled during active COVID-19.

The chain is built from TRBV25-1 and TRBJ2-7; TRBD1 is a possible D gene (6 bases). CDR1 MGHDK and CDR2 SYGVNS come from the germline V gene. The CDR3 totals 15 residues. Trimming stripped 2 bases from V and 5 bases from J, with 16 bases between. The CDR3 loop reads CASSEGGRAVHEQYF. In nucleotides, the CDR3 is TGTGCCAGCAGTGAAGGGGGCAGGGCGGTCCACGAGCAGTACTTC.

The gene calls are TRBV19 and TRBJ1-5; D not certain. The germline V gene encodes CDR1 LNHDA and CDR2 SQIVND (reference sequence). This CDR3 spans 13 amino acids. V gave up 7 bases and J gave up 5 bases, with 12 bases separating them. This CDR3 reads CASTKNRDQPQHF. The CDR3 nucleotides are TGTGCCAGTACCAAAAATCGGGATCAGCCCCAGCATTTT.

The CDR3 reads CASRERTGAYEQYF. The CDR3 DNA reads TGTGCCAGTAGAGAACGAACAGGGGCGTACGAGCAGTACTTC. V and J are TRBV19 and TRBJ2-5; TRBD1 agrees at 7 bases. The end of the DNA fits TRBJ2-7 better, so the J call may be wrong. The CDR3 runs to 14 residues. CDR1 is LNHDA, CDR2 SQIVND, per germline (reference sequence).

The chain is built from TRBV7-8 and TRBJ2-3; the D gene is possibly TRBD2 (6 bases). CDR3 length equals 15 residues. CDR1 and CDR2 (germline): SGHVS, FQNEAQ. The V end lost 5 bases, the J end lost 0 bases, and 12 bases lay between the germline ends. CDR3 in amino acids: CASSLRGGSTDTQYF. The CDR3 bases are TGTGCCAGCAGCCTACGGGGAGGAAGCACAGATACGCAGTATTTT.

V is TRBV11-2 and J is TRBJ2-5; weak D call: TRBD1 (5 bases). Germline V gives CDR1 SGHAT, CDR2 FQNNGV. Trimming left V 3 bases short and J 2 bases short, with 10 bases between. CDR3 length: 14 amino acids. CDR3 amino acids: CASSLAGQQETQYF. In DNA form, the CDR3 reads TGTGCCAGCAGCTTGGCAGGGCAACAAGAGACCCAGTACTTC.

This chain connects TRBV4-1 to TRBJ2-5; 12 positions match TRBD2. The V and J ends lost 4 bases and 5 bases, in that order; junction bases with no gene match: 5. The CDR3 has 15 residues. CDR1 MGHRA and CDR2 YSYEKL come from the germline V gene. The CDR3 is CASSRLAGGPETQYF. The CDR3 nucleotides read TGCGCCAGCAGCCGCCTAGCGGGGGGGCCGGAGACCCAGTACTTC.

The chain is built from TRBV5-1 and TRBJ2-5; D possibly corresponds to TRBD1 (5 bases). The CDR3 extends over 17 amino acids. Germline values: CDR1 SGHRS, CDR2 YFSETQ. The V end was cut by 0 bases, the J end by 4 bases, with 19 bases between. The CDR3: CASSLVVSGQGGETQYF. The CDR3 nucleotides are TGCGCCAGCAGCTTGGTTGTTTCTGGGCAGGGTGGAGAGACCCAGTACTTC.

The rearrangement uses TRBV27 and TRBJ1-2; 8 bases are a match to TRBD1. CDR1 is MNHEY and CDR2 is SMNVEV in the germline V gene (reference sequence). This CDR3 region has 12 residues. Trimming removed 5 bases from V and 8 bases from J; junction bases left unmatched: 4. The CDR3 coding sequence is TGTGCCAGCAGTCCGACAGGGGCCGGCTACACCTTC. It yields the protein CASSPTGAGYTF.

This clone was seen only a few times. The chain is built from TRBV3-1 (or the pseudogene TRBV3-2) and TRBJ1-6, with 7 nucleotides matching TRBD1. J was trimmed by 10 bases and V by 6 bases; bases with no gene match: 6. Germline V gene lookup returns CDR1 LGHDT and CDR2 YNNKEL (reference sequence). The CDR3 contains 13 residues. The CDR3 DNA sequence: TGTGCCAGCAGACACAGGGGTCTATCACCCCTCCACTTT. This encodes CASRHRGLSPLHF.

The CDR3 DNA reads TGTGCCAGCAGCCGAGACAGGGGAAATAGAGATACGCAGTATTTT. This sequence encodes CASSRDRGNRDTQYF. This rearrangement joins TRBV7-3 to TRBJ2-3, with 8 bases that match TRBD1. This CDR3 region has 15 residues. Germline assignment: CDR1 SGHTA and CDR2 FQGTGA. V shed 5 bases and J 5 bases; nucleotides not matched to a gene: 9.

The genes are TRBV7-8 and TRBJ1-4, with 9 bases that match TRBD1. This CDR3 spans 17 amino acids. Germline loops: CDR1 SGHVS, CDR2 FQNEAQ. Losses at the gene ends were 5 bases for V and 8 bases for J; bases not matched to a gene: 15. CDR3 sequence (DNA): TGTGCCAGCAGCCGTCGACGGACCGGGACAGGGTTAGAAAAACTGTTTTTT. As protein: CASSRRRTGTGLEKLFF.

The chain carries TRBV14 and TRBJ1-1; D might be TRBD1 (5 bases). The CDR3 loop spans 16 amino acids. The V and J ends lost 3 bases and 5 bases respectively, with 19 bases between them. CDR1 is SGHDN and CDR2 is FVKESK in the germline V gene. The CDR3 spells CASSHRFYGGGTEAFF. CDR3 sequence (DNA): TGTGCCAGCAGCCATAGGTTCTACGGGGGAGGAACTGAAGCTTTCTTT.

J is TRBJ2-7 and V is TRBV2, with D tentatively TRBD1 (6 bases). CDR1 and CDR2 (germline): SNHLY, FYNNEI. V was shortened by 7 bases and J by 2 bases, with 12 bases between the two germline ends. This CDR3 contains 13 residues. This CDR3 reads CASKGDTPYEQYF. As DNA, the CDR3 is TGTGCCAGCAAGGGGGACACCCCCTACGAGCAGTACTTC.

This sequence joins TRBV27 and TRBJ2-5; the match to TRBD2 covers 7 bases. CDR3 length equals 14 residues. Looked up from germline, CDR1 is MNHEY and CDR2 is SMNVEV (reference sequence). The V gene end was trimmed by 3 bases and the J gene end by 1 base; junction bases not matched to a gene: 2. The CDR3 loop reads CASSFWGGQETQYF. As DNA, the CDR3 is TGTGCCAGCAGTTTTTGGGGGGGCCAAGAGACCCAGTACTTC.

The rearrangement uses TRBV6-1 and TRBJ1-4; TRBD1 might be the D (5 bases). The CDR3 is 16 residues long. Germline values: CDR1 MNHNS, CDR2 SASEGT. The V end lost 0 bases, the J end lost 7 bases, and 15 bases lay between the germline ends. The CDR3 DNA sequence: TGTGCCAGCAGTGAAGCGCTGAGTTTAGGGGTTGAAAAACTGTTTTTT. Encoded protein: CASSEALSLGVEKLFF.

The V and J genes are TRBV3-1 (or the pseudogene TRBV3-2) and TRBJ2-1; weak D call: TRBD1 (6 bases). Trimming stripped 0 bases from V and 8 bases from J, with 14 bases between. The germline CDR1 and CDR2 sequences are LGHDT and YNNKEL (reference sequence). The CDR3 is 15 amino acids. The DNA of the CDR3 is TGTGCCAGCAGCCAAGACGGGGTCAGGGGCGATGAGCAGTTCTTC. This codes for CASSQDGVRGDEQFF.

The V and J genes are TRBV30 and TRBJ2-7, with 7 nucleotides matching TRBD1. The CDR3 runs 12 residues. V lost 7 bases and J lost 3; bases outside the gene matches: 6. Germline loops: CDR1 GTSNPN, CDR2 SVGIG (reference sequence). The CDR3 coding sequence is TGTGCCTCCCACAGGGGCCGCTACGAGCAGTACTTC. Protein product: CASHRGRYEQYF.

This rearrangement joins TRBV30 to TRBJ1-4, with unresolved D. Germline-derived CDR1 and CDR2 are GTSNPN and SVGIG (reference sequence). The CDR3 is made up of 16 amino acids. Trimming pared 0 bases from V and 5 bases from J, leaving 16 bases between. CDR3 loop: CAWSVKGHGLNEKLFF. CDR3 in DNA: TGTGCCTGGAGTGTAAAGGGTCACGGACTGAATGAAAAACTGTTTTTT.

J is TRBJ2-7 and V is TRBV19, with D perhaps matching TRBD1 (7 bases). V lost 3 bases and J lost 2, with 17 bases in between. There are 16 residues in the CDR3. CDR1 is LNHDA, CDR2 SQIVND, per germline (reference sequence). CDR3 in amino acids: CASSIDLRDRAYEQYF. The CDR3 DNA follows: TGTGCCAGTAGTATTGACTTGCGGGACAGAGCCTACGAGCAGTACTTC. The variable domain in full, with the rest retrieved from reference TRBV19 and TRBJ2-7, is DGGITQSPKYLFRKEGQNVTLSCEQNLNHDAMYWYRQDPGQGLRLIYYSQIVNDFQKGDIAEGYSVSREKKESFPLTVTSAQKNPTAFYLCASSIDLRDRAYEQYFGPGTRLTVT.

This chain links TRBV5-6 with TRBJ1-5; D might be TRBD1 (5 bases). The CDR3 covers 18 residues. V was trimmed by 0 bases and J by 0 bases, leaving 16 bases between them. Germline CDR1 reads SGHDT; CDR2 reads YYEEEE. The CDR3 protein is CASSLGTNGDYSNQPQHF. The DNA for the CDR3 is TGTGCCAGCAGCTTGGGTACTAACGGGGACTATAGCAATCAGCCCCAGCATTTT.

The chain joins TRBV5-1 to TRBJ2-3; TRBD2 matches at 9 bases. The CDR3 consists of 15 residues. The V and J ends lost 1 base and 5 bases, in that order; junction bases with no gene match: 5. Germline V gives CDR1 SGHRS, CDR2 YFSETQ. CDR3 residues: CASSLRSSGGDTQYF. The DNA of the CDR3 is TGCGCCAGCAGCTTGCGGAGTAGCGGGGGAGATACGCAGTATTTT. Complete variable domain (other parts from reference TRBV5-1 and TRBJ2-3): KAGVTQTPRYLIKTRGQQVTLSCSPISGHRSVSWYQQTPGQGLQFLFEYFSETQRNKGNFPGRFSGRQFSNSRSEMNVSTLELGDSALYLCASSLRSSGGDTQYFGPGTRLTVL.

This chain joins TRBV4-1 and TRBJ1-1; D may be TRBD1 (5 bases). This CDR3 is 14 amino acids long. Germline V lookup: CDR1 MGHRA, CDR2 YSYEKL. Trimming took 4 bases from V and 8 from J, leaving 17 bases between them. CDR3 protein: CASSRSSGTQEAFF. CDR3 bases: TGCGCCAGCAGCCGGTCCTCAGGGACTCAGGAAGCTTTCTTT.

This clone was recorded at least ten times. The chain links TRBV19 to TRBJ1-1; D might be TRBD1 (6 bases). V was shortened by 8 bases and J by 1 base, with 17 bases between the two germline ends. Germline CDR1 LNHDA, CDR2 SQIVND (reference sequence). This CDR3 comprises 15 residues. The CDR3 spells CASRNRDQQNTEAFF. CDR3 sequence (DNA): TGTGCCAGTCGGAACAGGGACCAACAGAACACTGAAGCTTTCTTT.

The V and J genes are TRBV2 and TRBJ1-1; tentatively, D is TRBD1 (6 bases). The CDR3 has 15 residues. Per the germline V gene, CDR1 is SNHLY and CDR2 is FYNNEI. The germline V and J ends were trimmed by 0 bases and 1 base, with 9 bases remaining between them. The CDR3 protein is CASSEAMGQNTEAFF. In DNA form, the CDR3 reads TGTGCCAGCAGTGAAGCAATGGGACAGAACACTGAAGCTTTCTTT.

The V and J genes are TRBV3-1 (or the pseudogene TRBV3-2) and TRBJ1-3, with D possibly TRBD1 on 5 matching bases. With 1 base removed from V and 1 base from J, the gap between germline ends came to 20 bases. Germline assignment: CDR1 LGHDT and CDR2 YNNKEL (reference sequence). The CDR3 covers 19 residues. The CDR3 region is CASSQVFGSGHRSGNTIYF. The CDR3 DNA sequence: TGTGCCAGCAGCCAAGTTTTTGGGTCTGGACACCGTTCTGGAAACACCATATATTTT.

This rearrangement joins TRBV14 to TRBJ1-6, with D possibly TRBD1 on 6 matching bases. Germline CDR1 SGHDN, CDR2 FVKESK. Trimming cost V 1 base and J 7 bases, with 11 bases left between them. This CDR3 contains 15 residues. The CDR3 DNA reads as TGTGCCAGCAGCCAAGCAAATGGGGGCAATTCACCCCTCCACTTT. As protein: CASSQANGGNSPLHF.